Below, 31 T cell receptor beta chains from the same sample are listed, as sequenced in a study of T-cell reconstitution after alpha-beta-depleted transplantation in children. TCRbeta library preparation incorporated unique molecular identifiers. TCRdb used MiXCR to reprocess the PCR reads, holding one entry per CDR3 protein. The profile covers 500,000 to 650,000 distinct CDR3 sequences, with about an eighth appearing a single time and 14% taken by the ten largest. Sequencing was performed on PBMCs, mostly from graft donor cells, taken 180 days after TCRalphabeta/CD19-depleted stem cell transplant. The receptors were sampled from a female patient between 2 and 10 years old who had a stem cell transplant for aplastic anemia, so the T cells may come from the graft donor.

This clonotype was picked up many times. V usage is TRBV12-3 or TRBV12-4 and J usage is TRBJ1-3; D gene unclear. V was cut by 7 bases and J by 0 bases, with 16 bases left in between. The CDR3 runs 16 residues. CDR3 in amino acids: CASTPTGRRSGNTIYF. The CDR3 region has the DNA TGTGCCAGCACCCCGACGGGCCGACGCTCTGGAAACACCATATATTTT.

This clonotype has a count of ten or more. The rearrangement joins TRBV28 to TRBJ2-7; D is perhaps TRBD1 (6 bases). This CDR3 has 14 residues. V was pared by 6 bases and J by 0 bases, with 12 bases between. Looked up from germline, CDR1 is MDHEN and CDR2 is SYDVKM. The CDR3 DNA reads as TGTGCCAGCAGGGGACACGGGCTCTCCTACGAGCAGTACTTC. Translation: CASRGHGLSYEQYF.

The CDR3 nucleotides read TGCAGTGCTATCGGCGTCCGCTCTGGAAACACCATATATTTT. This encodes CSAIGVRSGNTIYF. The chain has TRBV20-1 and TRBJ1-3; D remains ambiguous. The ends were cut back, 4 bases at V and 0 bases at J, with 10 bases in the middle. CDR1 DFQATT and CDR2 SNEGSKA come from the germline V gene (reference sequence). This CDR3 has 14 amino acids.

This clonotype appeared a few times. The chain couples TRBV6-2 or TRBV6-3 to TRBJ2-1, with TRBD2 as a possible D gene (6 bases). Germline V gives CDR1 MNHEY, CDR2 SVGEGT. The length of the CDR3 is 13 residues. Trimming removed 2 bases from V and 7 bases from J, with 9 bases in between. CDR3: CASSYRTMNEQFF. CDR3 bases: TGTGCCAGCAGTTACCGGACTATGAATGAGCAGTTCTTC.

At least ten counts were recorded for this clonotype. As DNA, the CDR3 is TGTGCCAGCAGCTTAGGGAAACTAGCGGGAGACACCGGGGAGCTGTTTTTT. This sequence encodes CASSLGKLAGDTGELFF. The genes are TRBV7-2 and TRBJ2-2; 11 nucleotides match TRBD2. V was pared by 1 base and J by 3 bases, with 4 bases of the junction left unmatched. This CDR3 region has 17 residues. Germline V gene data show CDR1 as SGHTA and CDR2 as FQGNSA.

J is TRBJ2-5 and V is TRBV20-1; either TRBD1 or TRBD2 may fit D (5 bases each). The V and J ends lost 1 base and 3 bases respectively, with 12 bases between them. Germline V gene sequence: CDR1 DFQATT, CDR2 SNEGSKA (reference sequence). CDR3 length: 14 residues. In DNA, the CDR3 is TGCAGTGCTAGAGGATGGGACGGTAAAGAGACCCAGTACTTC. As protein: CSARGWDGKETQYF.

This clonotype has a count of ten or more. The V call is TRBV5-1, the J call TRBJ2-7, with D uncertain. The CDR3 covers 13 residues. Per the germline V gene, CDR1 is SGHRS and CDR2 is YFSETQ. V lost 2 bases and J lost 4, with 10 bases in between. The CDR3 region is CASSLTGEYEQYV. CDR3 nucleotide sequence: TGCGCCAGCAGCTTAACGGGCGAATACGAGCAGTACGTC.

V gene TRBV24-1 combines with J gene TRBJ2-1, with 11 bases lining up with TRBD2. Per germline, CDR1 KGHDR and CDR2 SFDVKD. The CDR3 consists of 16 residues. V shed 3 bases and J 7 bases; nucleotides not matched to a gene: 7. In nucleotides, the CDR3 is TGTGCCACCAGTGATCCTACTAGCGGGAGCAGTAATGAGCAGTTCTTC. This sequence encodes CATSDPTSGSSNEQFF.

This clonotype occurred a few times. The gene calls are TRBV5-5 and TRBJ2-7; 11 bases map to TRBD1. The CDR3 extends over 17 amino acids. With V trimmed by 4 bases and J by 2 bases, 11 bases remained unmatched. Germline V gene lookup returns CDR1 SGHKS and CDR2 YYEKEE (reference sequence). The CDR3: CASSAVGQGARAYEQYV. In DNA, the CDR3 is TGTGCCAGCAGCGCGGTAGGACAGGGGGCACGGGCCTACGAGCAGTACGTC.

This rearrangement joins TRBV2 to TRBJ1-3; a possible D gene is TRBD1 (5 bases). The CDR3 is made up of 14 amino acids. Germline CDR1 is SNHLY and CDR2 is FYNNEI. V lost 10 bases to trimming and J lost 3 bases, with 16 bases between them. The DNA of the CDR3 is TGTGCCATTCCTCGGCAGGGTCTTGGAAACACCATATATTTT. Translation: CAIPRQGLGNTIYF.

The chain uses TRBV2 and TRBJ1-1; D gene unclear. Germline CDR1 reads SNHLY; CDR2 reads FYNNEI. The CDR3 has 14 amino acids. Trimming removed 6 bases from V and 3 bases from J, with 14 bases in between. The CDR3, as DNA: TGTGCCAGCAGGATGGGGATTTGGGACACTGAAGCTTTCTTT. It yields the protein CASRMGIWDTEAFF.

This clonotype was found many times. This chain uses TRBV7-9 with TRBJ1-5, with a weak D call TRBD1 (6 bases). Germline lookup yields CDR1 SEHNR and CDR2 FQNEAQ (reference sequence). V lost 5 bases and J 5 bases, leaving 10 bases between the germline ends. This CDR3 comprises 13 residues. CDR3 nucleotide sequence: TGTGCCAGCAGCCGGGACACTTATCAGCCCCAGCATTTT. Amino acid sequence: CASSRDTYQPQHF.

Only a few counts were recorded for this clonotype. CDR3 residues: CASSDRGPDTGELFF. The CDR3 DNA is TGTGCCAGCAGTGACAGGGGGCCCGACACCGGGGAGCTGTTTTTT. The V call is TRBV6-1, the J call TRBJ2-2; 8 bases fit TRBD1. The J segment lost 3 bases and the V segment lost 3 bases, leaving 3 bases of the junction unmatched. Germline CDR1 is MNHNS and CDR2 is SASEGT. This CDR3 contains 15 residues.

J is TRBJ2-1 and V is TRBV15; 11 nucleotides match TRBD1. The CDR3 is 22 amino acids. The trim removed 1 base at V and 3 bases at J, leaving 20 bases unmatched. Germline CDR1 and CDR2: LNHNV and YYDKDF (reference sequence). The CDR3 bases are TGTGCCACCAGCAGAGCTTATTTGGGACAGGGGGGTGTCAGCGGGATCTACAATGAGCAGTTCTTC. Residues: CATSRAYLGQGGVSGIYNEQFF. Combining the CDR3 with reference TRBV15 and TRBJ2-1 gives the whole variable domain DAMVIQNPRYQVTQFGKPVTLSCSQTLNHNVMYWYQQKSSQAPKLLFHYYDKDFNNEADTPDNFQSRRPNTSFCFLDIRSPGLGDTAMYLCATSRAYLGQGGVSGIYNEQFFGPGTRLTVL.

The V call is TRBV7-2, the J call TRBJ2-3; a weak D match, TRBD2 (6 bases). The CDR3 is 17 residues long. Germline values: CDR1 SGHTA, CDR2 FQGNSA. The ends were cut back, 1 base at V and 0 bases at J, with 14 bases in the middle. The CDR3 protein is CASSLGLRGRSTDTQYF. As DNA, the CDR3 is TGTGCCAGCAGCTTAGGACTTCGGGGGAGGAGCACAGATACGCAGTATTTT.

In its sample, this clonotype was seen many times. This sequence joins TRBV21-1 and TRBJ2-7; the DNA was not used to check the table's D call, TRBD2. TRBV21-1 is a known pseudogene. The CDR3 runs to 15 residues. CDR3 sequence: CASKEGLPNSYEQYF. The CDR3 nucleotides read TGTGCCAGCAAGGAGGGGCTACCCAACTCCTACGAGCAGTACTTC.

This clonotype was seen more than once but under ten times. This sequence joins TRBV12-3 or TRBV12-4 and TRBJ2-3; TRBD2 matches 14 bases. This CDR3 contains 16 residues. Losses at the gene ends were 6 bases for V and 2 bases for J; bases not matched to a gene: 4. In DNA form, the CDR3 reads TGTGCCAGCAGGGGGGGACTAGCGGGAGTCACAGATACGCAGTATTTT. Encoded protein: CASRGGLAGVTDTQYF.

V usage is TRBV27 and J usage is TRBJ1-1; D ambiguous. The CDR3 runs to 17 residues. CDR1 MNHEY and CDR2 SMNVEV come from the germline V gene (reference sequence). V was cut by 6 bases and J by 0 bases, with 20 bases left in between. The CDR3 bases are TGTGCCAGCAGGAGCCCGTTCAAACAGATAATGAACACTGAAGCTTTCTTT. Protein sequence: CASRSPFKQIMNTEAFF.

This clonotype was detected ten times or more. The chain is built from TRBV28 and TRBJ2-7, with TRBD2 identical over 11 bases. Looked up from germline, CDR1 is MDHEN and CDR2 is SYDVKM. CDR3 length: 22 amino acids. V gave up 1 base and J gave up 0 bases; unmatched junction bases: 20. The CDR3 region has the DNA TGTGCCAGCAGTTTATCCCTCCCCCGCCTAACCGGACTAGCGGGTTTCTCCTACGAGCAGTACTTC. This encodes CASSLSLPRLTGLAGFSYEQYF.

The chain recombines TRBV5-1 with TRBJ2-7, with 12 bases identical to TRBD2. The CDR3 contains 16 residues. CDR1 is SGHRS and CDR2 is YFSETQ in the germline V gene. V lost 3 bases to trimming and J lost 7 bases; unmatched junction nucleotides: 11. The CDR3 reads CASSSASGRALNEQYF. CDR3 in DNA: TGCGCCAGCAGCTCCGCTAGCGGGAGGGCCCTAAATGAGCAGTACTTC. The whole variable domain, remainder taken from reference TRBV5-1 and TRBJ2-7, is KAGVTQTPRYLIKTRGQQVTLSCSPISGHRSVSWYQQTPGQGLQFLFEYFSETQRNKGNFPGRFSGRQFSNSRSEMNVSTLELGDSALYLCASSSASGRALNEQYFGPGTRLTVT.

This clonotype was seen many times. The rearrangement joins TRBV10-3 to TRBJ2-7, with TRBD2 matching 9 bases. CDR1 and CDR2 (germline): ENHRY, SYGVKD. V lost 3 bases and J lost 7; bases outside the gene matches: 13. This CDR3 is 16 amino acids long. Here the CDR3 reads CAISDRGSGLAGEQYF. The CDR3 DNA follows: TGTGCCATCAGTGATCGAGGGTCTGGGCTAGCGGGAGAGCAGTACTTC.

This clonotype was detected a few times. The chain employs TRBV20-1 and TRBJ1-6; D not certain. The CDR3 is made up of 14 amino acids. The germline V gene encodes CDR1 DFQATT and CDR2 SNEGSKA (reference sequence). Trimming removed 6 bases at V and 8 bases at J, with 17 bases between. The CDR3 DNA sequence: TGCAGTGCCCAAGGGTGGGGTACGGATTCACCCCTCCACTTT. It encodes CSAQGWGTDSPLHF.

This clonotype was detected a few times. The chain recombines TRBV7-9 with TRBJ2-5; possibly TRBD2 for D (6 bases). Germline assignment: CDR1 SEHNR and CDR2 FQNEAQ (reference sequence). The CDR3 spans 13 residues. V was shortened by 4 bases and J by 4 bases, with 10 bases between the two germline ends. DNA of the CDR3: TGTGCCAGCAGCTCGGGACTGGTAGAGACCCAGTACTTC. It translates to CASSSGLVETQYF.

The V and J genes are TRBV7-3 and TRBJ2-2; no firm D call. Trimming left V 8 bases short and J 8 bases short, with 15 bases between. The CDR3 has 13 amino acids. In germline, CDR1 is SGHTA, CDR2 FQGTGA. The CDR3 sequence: CASRKGILGELFF. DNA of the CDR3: TGTGCCAGCCGCAAGGGCATCTTGGGGGAGCTGTTTTTT. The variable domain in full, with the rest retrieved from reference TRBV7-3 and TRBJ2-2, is GAGVSQTPSNKVTEKGKYVELRCDPISGHTALYWYRQSLGQGPEFLIYFQGTGAADDSGLPNDRFFAVRPEGSVSTLKIQRTERGDSAVYLCASRKGILGELFFGEGSRLTVL.

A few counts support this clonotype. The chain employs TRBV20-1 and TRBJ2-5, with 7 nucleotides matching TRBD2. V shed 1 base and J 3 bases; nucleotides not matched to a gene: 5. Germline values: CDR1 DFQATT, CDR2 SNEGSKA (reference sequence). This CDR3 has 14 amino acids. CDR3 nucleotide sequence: TGCAGTGCTAGAGTTTCTGCGGGAGAAGAGACCCAGTACTTC. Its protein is CSARVSAGEETQYF.

DNA for the CDR3: TGCGCCACCGGGGCTAACTATGGCTACACCTTC. The encoded protein is CATGANYGYTF. This sequence joins TRBV10-2 and TRBJ1-2; D is uncertain. Germline loops: CDR1 WSHSY, CDR2 SAAADI. V shed 10 bases and J shed 0 bases, with 6 bases lying between them. CDR3 size: 11 residues.

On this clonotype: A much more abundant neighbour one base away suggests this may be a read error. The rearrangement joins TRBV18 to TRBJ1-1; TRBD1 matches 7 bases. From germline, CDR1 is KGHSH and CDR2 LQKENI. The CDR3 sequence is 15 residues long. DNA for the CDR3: TGTGCCAGCTCACCGGGACAGACCATGAACACTGAAGCTTTGTTT. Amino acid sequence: CASSPGQTMNTEALF.

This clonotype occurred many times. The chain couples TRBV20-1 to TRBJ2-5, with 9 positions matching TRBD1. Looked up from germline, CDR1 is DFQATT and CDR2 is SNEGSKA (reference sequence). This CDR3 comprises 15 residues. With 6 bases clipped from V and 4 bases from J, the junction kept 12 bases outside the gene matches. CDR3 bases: TGCAGTGCCGACGCCGGGACAGGGAAGAGAGAGACCCAGTACTTC. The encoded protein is CSADAGTGKRETQYF.

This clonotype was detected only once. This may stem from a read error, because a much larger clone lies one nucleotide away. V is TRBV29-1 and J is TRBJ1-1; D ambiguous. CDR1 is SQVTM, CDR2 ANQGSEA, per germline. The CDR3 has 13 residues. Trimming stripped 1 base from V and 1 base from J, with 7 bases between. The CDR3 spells CSVEAMPNTEAFF. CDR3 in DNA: TGCAGCGTTGAAGCCATGCCGAACACTGAAGCTTTCTTT.

As DNA, the CDR3 is TGTGCCACCAGTGAAAAGAACACTGAAGCTTTCTTT. It codes for CATSEKNTEAFF. This chain uses TRBV24-1 with TRBJ1-1, with unresolved D. The germline gives CDR1 KGHDR, CDR2 SFDVKD. Trimming shortened V by 4 bases and J by 1 base, and 3 bases separated the two germline ends. The CDR3 is 12 residues long.

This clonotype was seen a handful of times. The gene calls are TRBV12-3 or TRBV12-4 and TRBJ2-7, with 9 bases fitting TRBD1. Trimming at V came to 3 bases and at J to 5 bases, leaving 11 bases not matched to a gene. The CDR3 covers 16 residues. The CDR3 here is CASSFSWTGDNNEQYF. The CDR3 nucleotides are TGTGCCAGCAGTTTCTCGTGGACAGGGGATAACAACGAGCAGTACTTC.